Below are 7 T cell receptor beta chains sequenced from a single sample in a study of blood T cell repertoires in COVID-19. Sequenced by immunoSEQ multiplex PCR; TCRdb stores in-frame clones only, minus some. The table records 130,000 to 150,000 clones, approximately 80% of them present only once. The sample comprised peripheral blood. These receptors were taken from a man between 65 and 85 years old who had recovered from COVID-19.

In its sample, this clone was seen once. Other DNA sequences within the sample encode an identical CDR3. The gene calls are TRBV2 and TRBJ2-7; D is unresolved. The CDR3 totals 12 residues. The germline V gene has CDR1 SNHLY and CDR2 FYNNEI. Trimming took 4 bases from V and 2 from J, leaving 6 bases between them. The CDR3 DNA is TGTGCCAGCAGTGTTAGTACCTACGAGCAGTACTTC. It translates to CASSVSTYEQYF.

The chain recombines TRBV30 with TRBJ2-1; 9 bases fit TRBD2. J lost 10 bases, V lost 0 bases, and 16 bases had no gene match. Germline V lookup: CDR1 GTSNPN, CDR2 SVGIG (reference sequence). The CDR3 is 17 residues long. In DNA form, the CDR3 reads TGTGCCTGGAGTGTAGATGTACCTAGCGGGACTTTAAGGGAGCAGTTCTTC. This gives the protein CAWSVDVPSGTLREQFF.

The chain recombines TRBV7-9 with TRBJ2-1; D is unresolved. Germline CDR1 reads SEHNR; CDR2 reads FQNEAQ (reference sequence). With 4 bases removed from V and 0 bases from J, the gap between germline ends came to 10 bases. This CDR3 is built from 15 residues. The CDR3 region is CASSSNWSSYNEQFF. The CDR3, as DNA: TGTGCCAGCAGCTCCAACTGGAGCTCCTACAATGAGCAGTTCTTC.

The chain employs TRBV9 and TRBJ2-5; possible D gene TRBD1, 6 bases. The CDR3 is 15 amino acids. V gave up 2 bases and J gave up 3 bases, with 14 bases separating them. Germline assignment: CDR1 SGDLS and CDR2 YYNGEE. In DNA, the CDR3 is TGTGCCAGCAGCGTGGCAGGGGTCATCAAAGAGACCCAGTACTTC. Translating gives CASSVAGVIKETQYF. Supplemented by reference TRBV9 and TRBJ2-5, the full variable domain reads DSGVTQTPKHLITATGQRVTLRCSPRSGDLSVYWYQQSLDQGLQFLIQYYNGEERAKGNILERFSAQQFPDLHSELNLSSLELGDSALYFCASSVAGVIKETQYFGPGTRLLVL.

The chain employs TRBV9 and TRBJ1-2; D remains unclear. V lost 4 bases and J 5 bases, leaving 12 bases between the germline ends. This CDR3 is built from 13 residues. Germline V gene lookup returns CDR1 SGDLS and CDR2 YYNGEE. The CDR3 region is CASSPRHGYGYTF. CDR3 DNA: TGTGCCAGCAGCCCCCGACATGGGTATGGCTACACCTTC.

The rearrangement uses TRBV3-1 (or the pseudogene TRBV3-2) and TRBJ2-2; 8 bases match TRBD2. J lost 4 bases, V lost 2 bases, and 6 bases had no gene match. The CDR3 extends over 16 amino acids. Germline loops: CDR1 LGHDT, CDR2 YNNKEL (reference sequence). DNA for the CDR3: TGTGCCAGCAGCCAACCAAGCGGGAGTGGCACCGGGGAGCTGTTTTTT. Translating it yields CASSQPSGSGTGELFF.

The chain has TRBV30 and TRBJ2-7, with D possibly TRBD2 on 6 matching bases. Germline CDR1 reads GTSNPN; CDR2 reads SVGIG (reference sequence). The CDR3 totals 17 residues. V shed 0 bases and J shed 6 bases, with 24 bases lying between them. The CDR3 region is CAWSVTRRAGFNGEQYF. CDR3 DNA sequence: TGTGCCTGGAGTGTAACTCGACGCGCGGGGTTTAACGGCGAGCAGTACTTC.